This TCR beta chain came from a study of blood T cell repertoires in COVID-19. Some clones are missing from TCRdb's copy, which holds only in-frame ones; the method was immunoSEQ multiplex PCR. The sample gives roughly 250,000 clones, about 80% of which show up once; 4.5% to 6% is in the top ten. CDR1 and CDR2 from the germline V gene are SNHLY and FYNNEI. This CDR3 comprises 12 residues. Deletions cut 5 bases from V and 5 bases from J, with 10 bases between. The chain is built from TRBV2 and TRBJ2-7; D perhaps matches TRBD2 (5 bases). The sample comprised peripheral blood. This sequence was found in a woman older than 75 with active or convalescent COVID-19. The CDR3 loop is CASSLERDEQYF. The CDR3 DNA reads as TGTGCCAGCAGTCTCGAGAGGGACGAGCAGTACTTC.